The next 21 T cell receptor beta chains were all read from a single sample in a study of OX40 agonist ivuxolimab in advanced cancers. Clones were sequenced by immunoSEQ multiplex PCR, and TCRdb holds only the in-frame ones, with some missing. Here the sample spans around 76,000 clones, around 80% being singletons. Sequenced here: CD4+ or CD8+ T cells sorted from blood, sampled in a trial of the OX40 agonist ivuxolimab. The receptors here all came from an adult with an advanced solid tumor such as melanoma, head and neck, liver or kidney cancer.

V gene TRBV28 combines with J gene TRBJ2-5, with TRBD2 matching 12 bases. Trimming removed 4 bases from V and 6 bases from J; junction bases left unmatched: 6. The CDR3 is 15 residues long. Germline V lookup: CDR1 MDHEN, CDR2 SYDVKM. CDR3 region: CASSSTSGGLKTQYF. The CDR3 nucleotides are TGTGCCAGCAGTTCGACTAGCGGGGGATTAAAGACCCAGTACTTC.

The gene calls are TRBV5-6 and TRBJ2-1; TRBD2 aligns across 8 bases. This CDR3 is 16 amino acids long. Unmatched junction bases numbered 10, after V lost 3 bases and J lost 5 bases. The germline V gene encodes CDR1 SGHDT and CDR2 YYEEEE. The CDR3 DNA is TGTGCCAGCAGCTGGACCGGCGGGAGGACCCACAATGAGCAGTTCTTC. Translation gives CASSWTGGRTHNEQFF.

The chain employs TRBV28 and TRBJ2-5; 8 bases map to TRBD1. The V and J ends lost 0 bases and 5 bases, in that order; junction bases with no gene match: 2. This CDR3 region has 14 residues. CDR1 is MDHEN, CDR2 SYDVKM, per germline. The DNA of the CDR3 is TGTGCCAGCAGTTTATGGGACAGGGAGGAGACCCAGTACTTC. Its protein is CASSLWDREETQYF.

The chain combines TRBV19 with TRBJ2-7; 8 bases agree with TRBD1. The trim removed 6 bases at V and 5 bases at J, leaving 6 bases unmatched. The CDR3 is 13 amino acids. Germline V CDR1 and CDR2: LNHDA, SQIVND (reference sequence). This CDR3 reads CASRTTGVDEQYF. The CDR3, as DNA: TGTGCCAGTAGGACGACAGGGGTCGACGAGCAGTACTTC.

The chain recombines TRBV5-4 with TRBJ1-6, with D unclear. This CDR3 comprises 15 residues. Germline loops: CDR1 SGHNT, CDR2 YYREEE (reference sequence). Trimming removed 0 bases from V and 8 bases from J, with 12 bases in between. The CDR3 is CASSLVGPSDSPLHF. The CDR3 DNA sequence: TGTGCCAGCAGCTTGGTTGGGCCCTCGGATTCACCCCTCCACTTT.

The chain carries TRBV5-4 and TRBJ2-3; 9 positions agree with TRBD2. The CDR3 is 16 amino acids. Germline CDR1 and CDR2: SGHNT and YYREEE (reference sequence). V gave up 4 bases and J gave up 4 bases; unmatched junction bases: 10. Here the CDR3 reads CASSPIAAGGPDTQYF. CDR3 bases: TGTGCCAGCAGCCCGATAGCGGCGGGAGGGCCAGATACGCAGTATTTT.

This chain joins TRBV11-2 and TRBJ2-1; 7 bases are a match to TRBD1. The germline V gene encodes CDR1 SGHAT and CDR2 FQNNGV. J was trimmed by 4 bases and V by 7 bases; bases with no gene match: 13. The CDR3 loop spans 16 amino acids. CDR3 residues: CASNRLRKGAYNEQFF. CDR3 nucleotide sequence: TGTGCCAGCAACCGCCTCCGGAAGGGGGCTTACAATGAGCAGTTCTTC.

The chain carries TRBV6-5 and TRBJ1-2; maybe TRBD1 (6 bases). With 8 bases removed from V and 8 bases from J, the gap between germline ends came to 24 bases. Germline lookup yields CDR1 MNHEY and CDR2 SVGAGI. The CDR3 consists of 15 residues. CDR3 nucleotide sequence: TGTGCCAGCCACGGGGCCGGGACAAAAGATTTGGGCTACACCTTC. It yields the protein CASHGAGTKDLGYTF.

The chain has TRBV7-8 and TRBJ2-6; D is unresolved. CDR3 length: 15 amino acids. CDR1 and CDR2 (germline): SGHVS, FQNEAQ. The V end lost 3 bases, the J end lost 0 bases, and 6 bases lay between the germline ends. The CDR3 loop is CASSFISSGANVLTF. DNA for the CDR3: TGTGCCAGCAGCTTTATAAGCTCTGGGGCCAACGTCCTGACTTTC.

The V and J genes are TRBV6-5 and TRBJ2-5, with 8 bases lining up with TRBD1. Trimming at V came to 2 bases and at J to 3 bases, leaving 5 bases not matched to a gene. The CDR3 is 15 amino acids. Germline V CDR1 and CDR2: MNHEY, SVGAGI. CDR3 protein: CASSYASDREETQYF. Here the CDR3 DNA reads TGTGCCAGCAGTTACGCTTCGGACAGGGAAGAGACCCAGTACTTC.

The sample holds one count of this clone. The chain joins TRBV27 to TRBJ2-3; D possibly corresponds to TRBD1 (5 bases). CDR3 length: 14 amino acids. Germline-derived CDR1 and CDR2 are MNHEY and SMNVEV (reference sequence). Trimming cost V 4 bases and J 2 bases, with 10 bases left between them. The CDR3 nucleotides read TGTGCCAGCAGTTGGCAGGGATTCACAGATACGCAGTATTTT. It yields the protein CASSWQGFTDTQYF.

The rearrangement links TRBV5-1 to TRBJ1-3; TRBD1 agrees at 7 bases. Germline V lookup: CDR1 SGHRS, CDR2 YFSETQ. The CDR3 extends over 16 amino acids. Trimming took 3 bases from V and 0 from J; bases not matched to a gene: 6. As DNA, the CDR3 is TGCGCCAGCAGCTCTTCGGGACAGAGCTCTGGAAACACCATATATTTT. Residues: CASSSSGQSSGNTIYF.

The chain couples TRBV6-5 to TRBJ1-1; D remains unclear. Germline V CDR1 and CDR2: MNHEY, SVGAGI. V dropped 2 bases and J dropped 3 bases, with 10 bases sitting between them. The CDR3 extends over 14 amino acids. The CDR3 here is CASSYDGVDTEAFF. In DNA form, the CDR3 reads TGTGCCAGCAGTTACGACGGGGTCGACACTGAAGCTTTCTTT.

This chain uses TRBV6-1 with TRBJ1-5; maybe TRBD1 (6 bases). Looked up from germline, CDR1 is MNHNS and CDR2 is SASEGT. V gave up 3 bases and J gave up 5 bases, with 11 bases separating them. The CDR3 consists of 14 residues. As DNA, the CDR3 is TGTGCCAGCAGTGAGGTAAGGGGGTATCAGCCCCAGCATTTT. It yields the protein CASSEVRGYQPQHF.

The chain joins TRBV7-2 to TRBJ1-2; maybe TRBD1 (5 bases). Germline V gene data show CDR1 as SGHTA and CDR2 as FQGNSA. CDR3 length equals 16 residues. The V end lost 2 bases, the J end lost 1 base, and 14 bases lay between the germline ends. The CDR3 here is CASSLFITGVNYGYTF. Written as DNA, the CDR3 is TGTGCCAGCAGCTTATTTATCACAGGAGTTAACTATGGCTACACCTTC. The full variable domain, in which reference TRBV7-2 and TRBJ1-2 provide the parts outside the CDR3, is GAGVSQSPSNKVTEKGKDVELRCDPISGHTALYWYRQSLGQGLEFLIYFQGNSAPDKSGLPSDRFSAERTGGSVSTLTIQRTQQEDSAVYLCASSLFITGVNYGYTFGSGTRLTVV.

The rearrangement joins TRBV19 to TRBJ2-3; TRBD2 matches at 8 bases. The CDR3 has 14 amino acids. Germline-derived CDR1 and CDR2 are LNHDA and SQIVND (reference sequence). Trimming removed 7 bases from V and 4 bases from J; junction bases left unmatched: 7. CDR3 residues: CASTSGSIADTQYF. The CDR3 nucleotides are TGTGCCAGTACCAGCGGGAGTATTGCAGATACGCAGTATTTT.

V and J are TRBV2 and TRBJ2-1; TRBD1 is a possible D gene (6 bases). Germline V gene sequence: CDR1 SNHLY, CDR2 FYNNEI. The ends were cut back, 6 bases at V and 4 bases at J, with 13 bases in the middle. This CDR3 contains 14 residues. The CDR3 region has the DNA TGTGCCAGCAGAAGACAACAGGGTTACAATGAGCAGTTCTTC. As protein: CASRRQQGYNEQFF.

The chain couples TRBV27 to TRBJ2-2, with TRBD2 matching 8 bases. V dropped 8 bases and J dropped 0; count of bases not matched to a gene: 5. The CDR3 sequence is 15 residues long. Per germline, CDR1 MNHEY and CDR2 SMNVEV (reference sequence). The CDR3 region has the DNA TGTGCCAGCCAACGACTAGCGCCGAACACCGGGGAGCTGTTTTTT. This gives the protein CASQRLAPNTGELFF.

The rearrangement uses TRBV5-4 and TRBJ1-2; 9 nucleotides align to TRBD1. This CDR3 spans 14 amino acids. J gave up 7 bases and V 0 bases, and 4 bases lay outside the gene matches. Germline V CDR1 and CDR2: SGHNT, YYREEE (reference sequence). CDR3 coding DNA: TGTGCCAGCAGCTTGGTGGGACAGGGATCTGGCTACACCTTC. This codes for CASSLVGQGSGYTF.

The chain employs TRBV19 and TRBJ1-5, with 7 bases that match TRBD1. The ends lost 3 bases at V and 6 bases at J; junction bases unmatched: 8. Germline assignment: CDR1 LNHDA and CDR2 SQIVND (reference sequence). This CDR3 spans 15 amino acids. This CDR3 reads CASSIRDSASQPQHF. The CDR3 region has the DNA TGTGCCAGTAGTATTCGGGACAGCGCAAGTCAGCCCCAGCATTTT.

The chain links TRBV7-7 to TRBJ2-2; possibly TRBD1 for D (5 bases). From germline, CDR1 is SSHAT and CDR2 FNYEAQ (reference sequence). The CDR3 is made up of 13 amino acids. V lost 5 bases and J lost 8, with 12 bases in between. The CDR3 loop reads CASSHSRGGELFF. The CDR3 nucleotides are TGTGCCAGCAGCCATAGTAGGGGAGGGGAGCTGTTTTTT. Full variable domain (remainder filled in from reference TRBV7-7 and TRBJ2-2): GAGVSQSPRYKVTKRGQDVTLRCDPISSHATLYWYQQALGQGPEFLTYFNYEAQPDKSGLPSDRFSAERPEGSISTLTIQRTEQRDSAMYRCASSHSRGGELFFGEGSRLTVL.